The 10 T cell receptor beta chains given below trace back to one sample, sequenced in a study of STAT5B mutations in CD4+ large granular lymphocyte leukemia (dated by TCRdb to 2021 to 2024). The library came from the immunoSEQ multiplex PCR assay. TCRdb limited this immuneACCESS table to in-frame rearrangements with V and J called. A share of clones is missing; checked studies link under half to unresolved V genes, and the rest is unexplained. The sample profile shows approximately 35,000 clones; more than 60% of them were found once. The ten largest clonotypes hold about 2% of the sample. The sample taken for sequencing was CD4+ T cells from blood buffy coats. Source of these receptors: a human donor in good health.

The rearrangement links TRBV6-5 to TRBJ1-3; no clear D gene. The germline V gene encodes CDR1 MNHEY and CDR2 SVGAGI. The CDR3 totals 13 residues. Trimming shortened V by 3 bases and J by 4 bases, and 7 bases separated the two germline ends. The CDR3 DNA sequence: TGTGCCAGCAGTTATTTCCGCGGAAACACCATATATTTT. It encodes CASSYFRGNTIYF.

The chain carries TRBV19 and TRBJ1-1; TRBD1 is a possible D gene (6 bases). The CDR3 covers 15 residues. Germline CDR1 is LNHDA and CDR2 is SQIVND (reference sequence). Trimming pared 5 bases from V and 5 bases from J, leaving 18 bases between. CDR3 bases: TGTGCCAGTAGTTGGGGGGGGGCGCTGGGGACTGAAGCTTTCTTT. This encodes CASSWGGALGTEAFF.

This chain uses TRBV5-6 with TRBJ2-1, with TRBD1 matching 10 bases. This CDR3 comprises 16 residues. The ends lost 4 bases at V and 1 base at J; junction bases unmatched: 5. Per the germline V gene, CDR1 is SGHDT and CDR2 is YYEEEE. The chain's CDR3 is CASSRDRGLSYNEQFF. The CDR3 coding sequence is TGTGCCAGCAGCCGTGACAGGGGGCTGTCCTACAATGAGCAGTTCTTC.

The CDR3: CASSPTGDTEAFF. Here the CDR3 DNA reads TGTGCCAGCAGTCCCACAGGGGACACTGAAGCTTTCTTT. The rearrangement uses TRBV6-5 and TRBJ1-1; 7 positions agree with TRBD1. The V and J ends lost 5 bases and 3 bases, in that order; junction bases with no gene match: 3. The CDR3 runs to 13 residues. Germline V gene sequence: CDR1 MNHEY, CDR2 SVGAGI.

This sequence joins TRBV29-1 and TRBJ2-3, with 10 bases lining up with TRBD1. The J segment lost 1 base and the V segment lost 3 bases, leaving 4 bases of the junction unmatched. The length of the CDR3 is 15 residues. CDR1 is SQVTM and CDR2 is ANQGSEA in the germline V gene. The CDR3 DNA sequence: TGCAGCGTTGAGGGGACAGGGGCAGGCACAGATACGCAGTATTTT. This sequence encodes CSVEGTGAGTDTQYF.

This clone came up a few times. CDR3 bases: TGCGCCAGCAGCTTGGGGCCGGGAACGGGCGGGGAGCTGTTTTTT. Translation: CASSLGPGTGGELFF. This sequence joins TRBV5-1 and TRBJ2-2; D possibly corresponds to TRBD2 (5 bases). CDR3 length: 15 amino acids. Germline-derived CDR1 and CDR2 are SGHRS and YFSETQ. Trimming took 0 bases from V and 7 from J, leaving 13 bases between them.

This chain links TRBV5-4 with TRBJ2-7, with D possibly matching TRBD1 (6 bases). The germline V gene has CDR1 SGHNT and CDR2 YYREEE (reference sequence). The ends were cut back, 4 bases at V and 4 bases at J, with 18 bases in the middle. This CDR3 is 15 amino acids long. The CDR3 loop reads CASSPRTEAPYEQYF. The DNA of the CDR3 is TGTGCCAGCAGCCCGAGGACAGAGGCGCCTTACGAGCAGTACTTC.

The chain employs TRBV29-1 and TRBJ1-2; D is unclear. In germline, CDR1 is SQVTM, CDR2 ANQGSEA. V lost 4 bases and J lost 3, with 9 bases in between. The CDR3 contains 12 residues. CDR3: CSVAGEDYGYTF. The CDR3 bases are TGCAGCGTTGCTGGGGAGGACTATGGCTACACCTTC.

The J gene is TRBJ2-7, the V gene TRBV11-2; D call uncertain. Germline V lookup: CDR1 SGHAT, CDR2 FQNNGV. The CDR3 is 13 residues long. Between the trimmed V and J ends, which lost 5 bases and 3 bases, there was a span of 11 bases. DNA for the CDR3: TGTGCCAGCAGCCGTACAACATACTACGAGCAGTACTTC. It encodes CASSRTTYYEQYF. The full variable domain, in which reference TRBV11-2 and TRBJ2-7 provide the parts outside the CDR3, is EAGVAQSPRYKIIEKRQSVAFWCNPISGHATLYWYQQILGQGPKLLIQFQNNGVVDDSQLPKDRFSAERLKGVDSTLKIQPAKLEDSAVYLCASSRTTYYEQYFGPGTRLTVT.

J is TRBJ1-2 and V is TRBV2; 7 bases align to TRBD1. From germline, CDR1 is SNHLY and CDR2 FYNNEI. V trimming: 6 bases; J trimming: 2 bases; junction bases outside the gene matches: 3. CDR3 length: 13 residues. Here the CDR3 DNA reads TGTGCCAGCAGCGACAGGGCCAACTATGGCTACACCTTC. Protein sequence: CASSDRANYGYTF.